This T cell receptor (beta chain) was profiled in a study of blood T cell repertoires in COVID-19. Overall study: Samples taken during acute and convalescent COVID-19 were collected in the United States, Italy and Spain.

V lost 4 bases to trimming and J lost 16 bases; unmatched junction nucleotides: 10. The CDR3 totals 12 residues. Germline V gene lookup returns CDR1 MNHEY and CDR2 SVGAGI. The protocol was immunoSEQ multiplex PCR, while the TCRdb copy is restricted to in-frame clones and leaves out a portion. The data show 100,000 to 150,000 clones, with approximately 90% seen just once and roughly 2.2% held by the top ten. The sequencing sample was made of peripheral blood. The chain employs TRBV6-5 and TRBJ2-4; 7 bases align to TRBD1. This clonotype was sampled from a woman aged 50 to 65 with acute or convalescent COVID-19. CDR3 protein: CASSSRDRVFYF. The CDR3 bases are TGTGCCAGCAGTTCTCGGGACAGAGTCTTTTACTTC.